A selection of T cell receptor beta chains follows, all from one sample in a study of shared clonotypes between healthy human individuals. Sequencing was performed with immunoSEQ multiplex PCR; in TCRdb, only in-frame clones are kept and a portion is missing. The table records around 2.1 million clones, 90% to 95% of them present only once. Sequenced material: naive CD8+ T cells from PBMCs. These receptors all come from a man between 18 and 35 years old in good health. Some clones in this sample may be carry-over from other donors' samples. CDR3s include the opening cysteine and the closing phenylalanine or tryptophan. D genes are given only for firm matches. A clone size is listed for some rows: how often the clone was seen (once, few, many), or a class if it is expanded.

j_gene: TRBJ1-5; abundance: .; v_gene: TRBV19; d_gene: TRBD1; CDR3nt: TGTGCCAGTAGTATGAGTCTGGGACAGGAGTATAGCAATCAGCCCCAGCATTTT; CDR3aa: CASSMSLGQEYSNQPQHF
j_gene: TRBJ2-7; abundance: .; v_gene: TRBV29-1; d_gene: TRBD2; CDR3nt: TGCAGCGTCGCCGGGACTAGCGGGAGCACACACGAGCAGTACTTC; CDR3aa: CSVAGTSGSTHEQYF
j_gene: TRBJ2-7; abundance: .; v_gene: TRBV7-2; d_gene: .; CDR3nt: TGTGCCAGCAGCTTAGCGGGAACCTACGAGCAGTACTTC; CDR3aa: CASSLAGTYEQYF
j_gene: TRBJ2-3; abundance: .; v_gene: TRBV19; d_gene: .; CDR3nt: TGTGCCAGTAGTATAGTGGCAGAGCATAACACAGATACGCAGTATTTT; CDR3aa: CASSIVAEHNTDTQYF
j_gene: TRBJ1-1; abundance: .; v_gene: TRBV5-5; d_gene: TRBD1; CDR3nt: TGTGCCAGCAGCTTGGGTAGGACCGCAGACAGGGGCGCCCCGAACACTGAAGCTTTCTTT; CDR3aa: CASSLGRTADRGAPNTEAFF
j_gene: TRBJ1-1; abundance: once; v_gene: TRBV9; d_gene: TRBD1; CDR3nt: TGTGCCAGCAGCAAAGGCAGGGGGTCGGAAACTGAAGCTTTCTTT; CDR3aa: CASSKGRGSETEAFF
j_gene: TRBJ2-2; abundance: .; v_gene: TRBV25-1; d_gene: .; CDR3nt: TGTGCCAGCGGGCAGGGCAGCGGGGAGCTGTTTTTT; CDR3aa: CASGQGSGELFF
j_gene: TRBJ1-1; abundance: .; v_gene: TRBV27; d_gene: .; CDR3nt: TGTGCCAGCAGTTTATCGTGGCAGGTGAACACTGAAGCTTTCTTT; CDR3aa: CASSLSWQVNTEAFF
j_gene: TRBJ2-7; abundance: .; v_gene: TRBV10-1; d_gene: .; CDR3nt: TGCGCCAGCACATCCCAGACAGTTTTGGCGCAGTACTTC; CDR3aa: CASTSQTVLAQYF
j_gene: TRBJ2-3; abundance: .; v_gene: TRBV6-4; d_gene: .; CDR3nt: TGTGCCAGCAGTTCATCCTTCGGCGAGAGCACAGATACGCAGTATTTT; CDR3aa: CASSSSFGESTDTQYF
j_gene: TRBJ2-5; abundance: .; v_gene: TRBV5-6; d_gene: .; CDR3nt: TGTGCCAGCAGCTTGGCAAAGATGGGCCAGGGCCCAGAGACCCAGTACTTC; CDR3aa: CASSLAKMGQGPETQYF
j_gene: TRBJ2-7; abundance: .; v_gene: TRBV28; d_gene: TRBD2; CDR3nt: TGTGCCAGCAGTTTAAGGGGACTAGGCACATCCTACGAGCAGTACTTC; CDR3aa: CASSLRGLGTSYEQYF
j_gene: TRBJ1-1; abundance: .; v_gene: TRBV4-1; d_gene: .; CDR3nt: TGCGCCAGCAGCCAAGATGGACCCCAGGATGAAGCTTTCTTT; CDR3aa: CASSQDGPQDEAFF
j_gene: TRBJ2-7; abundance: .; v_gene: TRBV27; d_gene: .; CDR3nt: TGTGCCAGCAGTTTAGTAGCGGCTACCTTCTACGAGCAGTACTTC; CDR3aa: CASSLVAATFYEQYF
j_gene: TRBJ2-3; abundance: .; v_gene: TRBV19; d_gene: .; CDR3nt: TGTGCCAGTAGTAGGTTGCCGGGACTCGTAATAAGGACAGATACGCAGTATTTT; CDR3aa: CASSRLPGLVIRTDTQYF
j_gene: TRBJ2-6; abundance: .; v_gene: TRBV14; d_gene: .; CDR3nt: TGTGCCAGCAGCCAAGCCCACCCCGGGGATGGGGCCAACGTCCTGACTTTC; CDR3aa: CASSQAHPGDGANVLTF
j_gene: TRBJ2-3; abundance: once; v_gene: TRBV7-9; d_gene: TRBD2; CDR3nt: TGTGCCAGCAGTTTTCCTCCGGGACTAGCGGGATCTTTT; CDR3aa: CASSFPPGLAGSF
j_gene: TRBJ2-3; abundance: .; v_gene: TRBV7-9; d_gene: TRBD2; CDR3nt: TGTGCCAGCAGCCAAGGCGGGGGGAGCACAGATACGCAGTATTTT; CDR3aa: CASSQGGGSTDTQYF
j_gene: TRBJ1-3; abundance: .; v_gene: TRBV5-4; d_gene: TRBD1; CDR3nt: TGTGCCAGCAGCGGCGGGACAGGGGCTTCTGGAAACACCATATATTTT; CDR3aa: CASSGGTGASGNTIYF
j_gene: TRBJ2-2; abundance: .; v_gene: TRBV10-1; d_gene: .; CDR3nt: TGCGCCAGCAGTGGAGCTCAAGCCCCCGGGGAGCTGTTTTTT; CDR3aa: CASSGAQAPGELFF
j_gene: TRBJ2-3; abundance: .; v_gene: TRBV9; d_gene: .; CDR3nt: TGTGCCAGCAGCGTATCGGGGGTTAGTCCAGATACGCAGTATTTT; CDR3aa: CASSVSGVSPDTQYF
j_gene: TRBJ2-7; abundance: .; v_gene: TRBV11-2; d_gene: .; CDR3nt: TGTGCCAGCAGCTTCCCCGCGGGCGAGCAGTACTTC; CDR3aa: CASSFPAGEQYF
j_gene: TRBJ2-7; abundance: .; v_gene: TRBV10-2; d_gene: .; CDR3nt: TGCGCCAGCAGGGCGCCCTACGAGCAGTACTTC; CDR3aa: CASRAPYEQYF
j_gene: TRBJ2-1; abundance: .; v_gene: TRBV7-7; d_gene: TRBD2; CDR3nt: TGTGCCAGCAGCCTCGGGACTAGTGGCGGCAATGAGCAGTTCTTC; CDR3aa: CASSLGTSGGNEQFF
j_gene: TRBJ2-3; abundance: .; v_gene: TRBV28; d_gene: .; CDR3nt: TGTGCCAGCAGATCTGACGCCGGTCGGACAGATACGCAGTATTTT; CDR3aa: CASRSDAGRTDTQYF
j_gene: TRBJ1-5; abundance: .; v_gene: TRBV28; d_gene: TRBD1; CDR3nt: TGTGCCAGCAGTTCCCGACAGGGCCATCAGCCCCAGCATTTT; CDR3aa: CASSSRQGHQPQHF
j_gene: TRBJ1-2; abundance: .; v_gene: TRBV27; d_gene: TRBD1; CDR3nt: TGTGCCAGCAGTTCAGACAGGGATTACTATGGCTACACCTTC; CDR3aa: CASSSDRDYYGYTF
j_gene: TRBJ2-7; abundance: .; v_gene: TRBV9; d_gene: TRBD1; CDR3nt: TGTGCCAGCAGCGTAGGGGACAGGGCCTCGGAGCAGTACTTC; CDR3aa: CASSVGDRASEQYF
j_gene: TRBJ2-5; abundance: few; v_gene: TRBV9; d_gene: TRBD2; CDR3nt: TGTGCCAGCAGCGTGACTAGCGGGGGTGGGGAGACCCAGTACTTC; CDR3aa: CASSVTSGGGETQYF
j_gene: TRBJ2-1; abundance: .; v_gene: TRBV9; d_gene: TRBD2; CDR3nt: TGTGCCAGCAGCGTAGGGACTAGCATGCGGAGTGAGCAGTTCTTC; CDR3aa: CASSVGTSMRSEQFF
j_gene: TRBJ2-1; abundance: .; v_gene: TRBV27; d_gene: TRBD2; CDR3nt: TGTGCCAGCAGTTTAACCGGGGGGGGATACAATGAGCAGTTCTTC; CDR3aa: CASSLTGGGYNEQFF
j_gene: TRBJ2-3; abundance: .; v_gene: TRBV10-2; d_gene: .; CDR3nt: TGCGCCAGTCTCCGGGAGTGGAGCACAGATACGCAGTATTTT; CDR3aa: CASLREWSTDTQYF
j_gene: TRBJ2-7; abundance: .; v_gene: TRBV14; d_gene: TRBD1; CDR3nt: TGTGCCAGCAGCCAGGACAGGGGCTTACCCGAGCAGTACTTC; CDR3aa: CASSQDRGLPEQYF
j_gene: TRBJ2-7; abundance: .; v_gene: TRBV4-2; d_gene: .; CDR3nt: TGTGCCAGCAGCCCAGGCCTTCGCGTGCCCGAGCAGTACTTC; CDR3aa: CASSPGLRVPEQYF
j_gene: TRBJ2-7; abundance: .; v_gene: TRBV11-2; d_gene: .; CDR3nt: TGTGCCAGCAGCCGTCAGCTTCCGGGGCGTAGGGACGAGCAGTACTTC; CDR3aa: CASSRQLPGRRDEQYF
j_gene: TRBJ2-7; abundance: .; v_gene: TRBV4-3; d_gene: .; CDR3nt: TGCGCCAGCAGCCAAGGGGTACAGTTTTACTACGAGCAGTACTTC; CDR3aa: CASSQGVQFYYEQYF
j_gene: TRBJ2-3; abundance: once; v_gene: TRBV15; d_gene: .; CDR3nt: TGTGCCACCAGCAGAGTGGGACTTTCAGATACGCAGTATTTT; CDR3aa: CATSRVGLSDTQYF
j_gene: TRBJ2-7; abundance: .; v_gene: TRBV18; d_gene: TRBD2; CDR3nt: TGTGCCAGCTCACCAGAGCGGGGCAGGGCCCTCGAGCAGTACTTC; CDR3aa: CASSPERGRALEQYF
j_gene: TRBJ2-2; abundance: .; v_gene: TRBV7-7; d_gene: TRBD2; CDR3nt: TGTGCCAGCAGCTTAGAAACTAGCGGGTTCATTACGGCCGGGGAGCTGTTTTTT; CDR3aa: CASSLETSGFITAGELFF
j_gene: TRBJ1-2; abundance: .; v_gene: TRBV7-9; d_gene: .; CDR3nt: TGTGCCAGCAGCCCAGGGACGGTGATCTATGGCTACACCTTC; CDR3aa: CASSPGTVIYGYTF
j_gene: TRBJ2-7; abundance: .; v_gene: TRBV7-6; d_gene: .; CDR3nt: TGTGCCAGCAGCTTAGCGGGGGACGGCTACGAGCAGTACTTC; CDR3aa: CASSLAGDGYEQYF
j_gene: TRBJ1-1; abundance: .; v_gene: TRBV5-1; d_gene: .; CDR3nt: TGCGCCAGCAGCCAGCATACCACAGGACCACTCACTGAAGCTTTCTTT; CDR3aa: CASSQHTTGPLTEAFF
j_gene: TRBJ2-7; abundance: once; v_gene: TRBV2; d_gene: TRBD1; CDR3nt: TGTGCCAGCTTCCGGGACAGGGTGTCCTACGAGCAGTACTTC; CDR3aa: CASFRDRVSYEQYF
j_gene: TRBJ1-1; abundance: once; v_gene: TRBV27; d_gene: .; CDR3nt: TGTGCCAGCGGATCGCAGAGGGGGACCACTGAAGCTTTCTTT; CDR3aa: CASGSQRGTTEAFF
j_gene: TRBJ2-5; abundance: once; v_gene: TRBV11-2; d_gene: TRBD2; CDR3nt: TGTGCCAGCAGTCCGAGGACTAGCGGGATTGTGTATGGGACCCAGTACTTC; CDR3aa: CASSPRTSGIVYGTQYF
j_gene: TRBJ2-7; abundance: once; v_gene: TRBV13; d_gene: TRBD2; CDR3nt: TGTGCCAGCAGTGGACTAGCGGGAGTCTACGAGCAGTACTTC; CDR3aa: CASSGLAGVYEQYF
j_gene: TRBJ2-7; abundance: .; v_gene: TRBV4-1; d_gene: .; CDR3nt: TGCGCCAGCAGCCACGCTACATCAACCGAGCAGTACTTC; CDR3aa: CASSHATSTEQYF
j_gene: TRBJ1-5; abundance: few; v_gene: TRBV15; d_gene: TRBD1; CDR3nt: TGTGCCACCAGGGACGGACAGGGGTATCAGCCCCAGCATTTT; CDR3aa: CATRDGQGYQPQHF
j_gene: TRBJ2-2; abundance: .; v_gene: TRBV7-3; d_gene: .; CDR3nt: TGTGCCAGCAGCCTCGCCGACTCGTACACCGGGGAGCTGTTTTTT; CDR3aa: CASSLADSYTGELFF
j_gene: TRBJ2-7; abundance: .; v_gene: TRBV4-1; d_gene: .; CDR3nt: TGCGCCAGCAGCCAAGACTCACGACCCTACGAGCAGTACTTC; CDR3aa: CASSQDSRPYEQYF
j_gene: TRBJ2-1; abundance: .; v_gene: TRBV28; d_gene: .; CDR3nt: TGTGCCAGCAGTTTTCCCGGCTACAATGAGCAGTTCTTC; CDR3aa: CASSFPGYNEQFF
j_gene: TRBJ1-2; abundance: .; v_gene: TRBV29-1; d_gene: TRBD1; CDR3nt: TGCAGCGTTGGTGACAGGGGAGGGGTTGATGGCTACACCTTC; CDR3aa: CSVGDRGGVDGYTF
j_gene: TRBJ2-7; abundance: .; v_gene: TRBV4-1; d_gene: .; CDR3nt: TGCGCCAGCAGCCAAGAACCGACAGTCTACGAGCAGTACTTC; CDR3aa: CASSQEPTVYEQYF
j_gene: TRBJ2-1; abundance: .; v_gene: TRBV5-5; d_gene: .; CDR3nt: TGTGCCAGCAGCTTGGTCGGGGCACGGGCCTACAATGAGCAGTTCTTC; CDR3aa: CASSLVGARAYNEQFF
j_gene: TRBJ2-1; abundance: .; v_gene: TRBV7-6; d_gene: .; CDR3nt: TGTGCCAGCAGCTTTTTTGGAGACAATGAGCAGTTCTTC; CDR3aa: CASSFFGDNEQFF
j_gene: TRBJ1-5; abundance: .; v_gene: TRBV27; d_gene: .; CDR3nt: TGTGCCAGCAGTTTAAGGGCCAGGGCGACCCAGCATTTT; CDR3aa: CASSLRARATQHF